This T cell receptor (beta chain) emerged from a study of technical replicates of blood from a handful of donors. The repertoire was sequenced with immunoSEQ multiplex PCR; TCRdb's copy has only in-frame clones and lacks some. The top ten clones hold 0.25% to 0.3% of a sample with 55,000 to 80,000 clones, roughly 93% of them seen once. Sequencing input: T cells isolated from PBMCs. This TCR was sampled from a human donor in good health.

This CDR3 is CASSDSAAGGPGDTQYF. The CDR3 nucleotides read TGTGCCAGCAGTGACTCTGCAGCGGGAGGGCCAGGGGATACGCAGTATTTT. The rearrangement links TRBV6-4 to TRBJ2-3; 10 bases align to TRBD2. This CDR3 has 17 residues. The junction had 9 bases not matched to a gene; V was cut back by 0 bases and J by 6 bases. In germline, CDR1 is MRHNA, CDR2 SNTAGT.